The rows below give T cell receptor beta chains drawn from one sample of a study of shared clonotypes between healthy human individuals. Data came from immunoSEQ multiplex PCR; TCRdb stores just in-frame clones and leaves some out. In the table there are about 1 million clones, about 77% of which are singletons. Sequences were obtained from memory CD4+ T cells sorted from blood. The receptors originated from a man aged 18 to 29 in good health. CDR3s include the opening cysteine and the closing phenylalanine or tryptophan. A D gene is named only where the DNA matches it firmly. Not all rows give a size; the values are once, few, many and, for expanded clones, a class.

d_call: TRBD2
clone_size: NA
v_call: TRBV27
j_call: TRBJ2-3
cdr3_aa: CASRGGTVLAGGTDTQYF
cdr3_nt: TGTGCCAGCAGGGGAGGGACCGTTCTAGCGGGGGGCACAGATACGCAGTATTTT

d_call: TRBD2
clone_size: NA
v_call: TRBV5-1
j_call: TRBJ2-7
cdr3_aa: CASSLTSGASYEQYF
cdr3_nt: TGCGCCAGCAGCCTTACTAGCGGGGCCTCCTACGAGCAGTACTTC

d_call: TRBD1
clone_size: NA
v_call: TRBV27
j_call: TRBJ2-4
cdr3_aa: CASSKTKTPGTGDAKNIQYF
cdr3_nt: TGTGCCAGCAGCAAAACAAAGACTCCCGGGACAGGGGATGCCAAAAACATTCAGTACTTC

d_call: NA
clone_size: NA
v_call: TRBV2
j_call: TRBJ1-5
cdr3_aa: CASSDSKGSNQPQHF
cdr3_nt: TGTGCCAGCAGTGATTCGAAGGGATCCAATCAGCCCCAGCATTTT

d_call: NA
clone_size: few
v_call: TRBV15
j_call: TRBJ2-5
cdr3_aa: CATSSSRGETQYF
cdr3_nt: TGTGCCACCAGCAGTAGTAGAGGGGAGACCCAGTACTTC

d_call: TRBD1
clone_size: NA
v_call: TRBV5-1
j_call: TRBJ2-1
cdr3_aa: CASSPYGQGVGEQFF
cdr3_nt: TGCGCCAGCAGCCCCTACGGACAGGGGGTAGGAGAGCAGTTCTTC

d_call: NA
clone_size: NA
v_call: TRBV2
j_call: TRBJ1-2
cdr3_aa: CASSEAVGVYGYTF
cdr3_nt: TGTGCCAGCAGTGAAGCGGTGGGTGTCTATGGCTACACCTTC

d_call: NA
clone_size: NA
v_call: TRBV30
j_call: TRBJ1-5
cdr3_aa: CAWSVTDSNQPQHF
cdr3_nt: TGTGCCTGGAGTGTGACAGATAGCAATCAGCCCCAGCATTTT

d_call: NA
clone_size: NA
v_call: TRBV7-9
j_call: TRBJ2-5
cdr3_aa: CASSFAGGRETQYF
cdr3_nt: TGTGCCAGCAGCTTCGCAGGGGGGAGAGAGACCCAGTACTTC

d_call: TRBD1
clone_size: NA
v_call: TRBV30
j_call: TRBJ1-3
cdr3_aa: CAWIRLRGSSGNTIYF
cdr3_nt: TGTGCCTGGATCCGCCTCAGGGGGTCCTCTGGAAACACCATATATTTT

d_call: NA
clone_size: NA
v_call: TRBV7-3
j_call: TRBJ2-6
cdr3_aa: CASRLSGANVLTF
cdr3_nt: TGTGCCAGCAGGTTATCTGGGGCCAACGTCCTGACTTTC

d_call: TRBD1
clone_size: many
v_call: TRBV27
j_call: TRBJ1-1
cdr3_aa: CASSSRTGNTEAFF
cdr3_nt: TGTGCCAGCAGTTCCCGGACAGGTAACACTGAAGCTTTCTTT

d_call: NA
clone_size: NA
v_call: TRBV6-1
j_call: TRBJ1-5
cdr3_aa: CASSVGLSNQPQHF
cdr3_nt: TGTGCCAGCAGTGTGGGGCTTAGCAATCAGCCCCAGCATTTT

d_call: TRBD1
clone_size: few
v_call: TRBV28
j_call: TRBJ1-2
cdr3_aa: CASSPGTGNYGYTF
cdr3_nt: TGTGCCAGCAGCCCTGGGACAGGAAACTATGGCTACACCTTC

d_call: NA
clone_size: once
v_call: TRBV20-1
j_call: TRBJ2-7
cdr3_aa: CSAGTYEQYF
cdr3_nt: TGCAGTGCGGGGACATACGAGCAGTACTTC

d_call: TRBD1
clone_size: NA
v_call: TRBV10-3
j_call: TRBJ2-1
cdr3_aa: CAISESATGGNPNEQFF
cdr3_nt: TGTGCCATCAGTGAGTCGGCAACAGGGGGGAATCCCAATGAGCAGTTCTTC

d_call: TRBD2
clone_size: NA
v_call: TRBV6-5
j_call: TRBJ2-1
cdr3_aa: CASSPSGISYNEQFF
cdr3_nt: TGTGCCAGCAGTCCTAGCGGGATCTCCTACAATGAGCAGTTCTTC

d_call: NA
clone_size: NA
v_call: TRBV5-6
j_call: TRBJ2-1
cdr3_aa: CASSSQGVSYNEQFF
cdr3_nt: TGTGCCAGCAGCTCGCAGGGAGTAAGCTACAATGAGCAGTTCTTC

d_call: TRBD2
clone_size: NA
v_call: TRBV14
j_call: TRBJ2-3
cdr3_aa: CASSLSGLANTQYF
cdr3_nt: TGTGCCAGCAGCCTTTCGGGACTAGCAAATACGCAGTATTTT

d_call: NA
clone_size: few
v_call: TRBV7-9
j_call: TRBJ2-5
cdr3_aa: CASSFGGETQYF
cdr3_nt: TGTGCCAGCAGCTTCGGGGGAGAGACCCAGTACTTC

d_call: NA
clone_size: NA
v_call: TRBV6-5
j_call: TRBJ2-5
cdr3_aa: CASSYSSKTQYF
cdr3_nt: TGTGCCAGCAGTTACTCGAGTAAGACCCAGTACTTC

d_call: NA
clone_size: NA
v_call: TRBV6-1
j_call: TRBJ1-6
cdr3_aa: CASSEVHIYNSPLHF
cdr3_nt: TGTGCCAGCAGTGAAGTGCACATCTATAATTCACCCCTCCACTTT

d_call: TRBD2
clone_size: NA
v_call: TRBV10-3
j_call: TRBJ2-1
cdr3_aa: CATGLAGVYNEQFF
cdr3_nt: TGTGCCACAGGACTAGCGGGAGTGTACAATGAGCAGTTCTTC

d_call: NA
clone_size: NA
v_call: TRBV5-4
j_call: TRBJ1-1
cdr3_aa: CASSVPVGGNTEAFF
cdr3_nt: TGTGCCAGCAGCGTGCCCGTTGGGGGGAACACTGAAGCTTTCTTT

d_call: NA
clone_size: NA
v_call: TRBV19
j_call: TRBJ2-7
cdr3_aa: CASSRGGAYEQYF
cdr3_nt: TGTGCCAGTAGTAGGGGAGGAGCCTACGAGCAGTACTTC

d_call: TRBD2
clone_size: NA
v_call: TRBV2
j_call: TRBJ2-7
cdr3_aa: CASSELAGAAEQYF
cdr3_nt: TGTGCCAGCAGTGAACTAGCGGGAGCGGCCGAGCAGTACTTC

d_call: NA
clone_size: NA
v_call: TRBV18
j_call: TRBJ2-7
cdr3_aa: CASSDGGYEQYF
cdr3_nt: TGTGCCAGCTCAGACGGGGGATACGAGCAGTACTTC

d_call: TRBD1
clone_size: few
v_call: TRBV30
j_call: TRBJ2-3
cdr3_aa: CAWNRGTDTQYF
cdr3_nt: TGTGCCTGGAACAGGGGAACAGATACGCAGTATTTT

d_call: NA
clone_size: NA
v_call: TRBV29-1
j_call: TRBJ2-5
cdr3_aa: CSVENLVETQYF
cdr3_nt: TGCAGCGTTGAAAACCTAGTGGAGACCCAGTACTTC

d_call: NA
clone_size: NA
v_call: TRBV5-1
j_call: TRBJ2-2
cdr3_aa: CASSLDTVTGELFF
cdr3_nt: TGCGCCAGCAGCTTGGACACGGTCACCGGGGAGCTGTTTTTT

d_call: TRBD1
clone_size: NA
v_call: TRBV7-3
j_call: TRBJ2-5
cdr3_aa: CASSPGETGAETQYF
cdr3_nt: TGTGCCAGCAGCCCTGGTGAGACAGGGGCAGAGACCCAGTACTTC

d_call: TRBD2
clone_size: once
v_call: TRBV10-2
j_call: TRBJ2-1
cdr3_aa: CASSVSAGGPSEQFF
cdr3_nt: TGCGCCAGCAGTGTTTCAGCGGGAGGGCCAAGTGAGCAGTTCTTC

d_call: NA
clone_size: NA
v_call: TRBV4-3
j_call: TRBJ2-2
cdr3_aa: CASSQGSGELFF
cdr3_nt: TGCGCCAGCAGCCAAGGGTCGGGGGAGCTGTTTTTT

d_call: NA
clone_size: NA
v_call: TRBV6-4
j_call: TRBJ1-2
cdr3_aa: CASSPTVMGGYTF
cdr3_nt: TGTGCCAGCAGTCCTACTGTGATGGGGGGCTACACCTTC

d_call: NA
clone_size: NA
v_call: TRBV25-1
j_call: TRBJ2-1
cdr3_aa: CASKGTVYNEQFF
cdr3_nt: TGTGCCAGCAAGGGAACGGTATACAATGAGCAGTTCTTC

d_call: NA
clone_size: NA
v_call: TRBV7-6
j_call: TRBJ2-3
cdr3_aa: CASSLGVWDTQYF
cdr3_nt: TGTGCCAGCAGCTTAGGGGTGTGGGATACGCAGTATTTT